This T cell receptor beta chain was profiled in a study of early T cells in non-severe SARS-CoV-2 infection. Unique molecular identifiers were attached to individual cDNA molecules. TCRdb passed the 5' RACE reads through MiXCR, listing each CDR3 protein once. The table lists roughly 67,000 distinct CDR3 sequences, about 12% of them singletons. The source is an adult who was a healthcare worker with PCR-confirmed SARS-CoV-2 infection or an uninfected control (not recorded which). Sequenced: whole blood.

DNA for the CDR3: TGTGCCAGCAGTTCAACAGAACTCTATGGCTACACCTTC. This codes for CASSSTELYGYTF. The V call is TRBV28, the J call TRBJ1-2; unclear D gene. The ends were cut back, 4 bases at V and 4 bases at J, with 10 bases in the middle. This CDR3 spans 13 amino acids. Germline V gene lookup returns CDR1 MDHEN and CDR2 SYDVKM.